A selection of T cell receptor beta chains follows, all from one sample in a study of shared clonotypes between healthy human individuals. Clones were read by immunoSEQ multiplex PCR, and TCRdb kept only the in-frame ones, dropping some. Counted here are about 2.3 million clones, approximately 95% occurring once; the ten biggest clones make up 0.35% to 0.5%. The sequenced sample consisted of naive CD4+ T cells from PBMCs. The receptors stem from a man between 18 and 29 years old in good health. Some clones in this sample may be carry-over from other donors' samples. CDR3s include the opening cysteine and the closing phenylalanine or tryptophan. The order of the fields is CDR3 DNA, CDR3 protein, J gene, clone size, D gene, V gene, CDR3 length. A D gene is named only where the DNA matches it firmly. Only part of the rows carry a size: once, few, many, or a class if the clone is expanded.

TGTGCCAGCAGCTTAGGCTTTTCCACTGAAGCTTTCTTT CASSLGFSTEAFF TRBJ1-1 few . TRBV7-6 13
TGTGCCAGCAGCCTCCGGGACCTAGGTAGGAATGAGCAGTTCTTC CASSLRDLGRNEQFF TRBJ2-1 . . TRBV2 15
TGTGCCAGCTCACCTCAGGCTTTCGGGGAGCTGTTTTTT CASSPQAFGELFF TRBJ2-2 . . TRBV18 13
TGTGCCAGCTCACCTCGGACAGGGAGCTCCTACGAGCAGTACTTC CASSPRTGSSYEQYF TRBJ2-7 . TRBD1 TRBV18 15
TGCGCCAGCTCGGCGGCAGGGGCAGGAAAACTGTTTTTT CASSAAGAGKLFF TRBJ1-4 . . TRBV10-1 13
TGTGCCAGCATGCGTCCAGGTCAAGAGACCCAGTACTTC CASMRPGQETQYF TRBJ2-5 . . TRBV6-1 13
TGTGCCAGCAGAGAGGGGGGGGGTATAGAAAAACTGTTTTTT CASREGGGIEKLFF TRBJ1-4 . . TRBV7-2 14
TGTGCCAGCAGTTCCCCCTACGAGCAGTACTTC CASSSPYEQYF TRBJ2-7 few . TRBV27 11
TGTGCCAGCAGTTCGCCCCCTAGCGAGCAGTACTTC CASSSPPSEQYF TRBJ2-7 . . TRBV28 12
TGTGCCAGCTCAATAGCAGGGTCCACTAATGAAAAACTGTTTTTT CASSIAGSTNEKLFF TRBJ1-4 . . TRBV18 15
TGTGCCAGTAGTATTAGTAGCCTAGCGGGAGCCCCCCACGAGCAGTACTTC CASSISSLAGAPHEQYF TRBJ2-7 . TRBD2 TRBV19 17
TGTGCCAGCAGCCGAGACCGTTTGGAGAGCTCCTACGAGCAGTACTTC CASSRDRLESSYEQYF TRBJ2-7 . . TRBV4-2 16
TGTGCCAGCAGTGCAAGGACAGAAGACTATGGCTACACCTTC CASSARTEDYGYTF TRBJ1-2 . . TRBV6-1 14
TGTGCCAGCACGGCACCTGATCAAGAGACCCAGTACTTC CASTAPDQETQYF TRBJ2-5 . . TRBV9 13
TGTGCCAGCAGTTTTGGACGAGGGAGGGGGCCTAACACTGAAGCTTTCTTT CASSFGRGRGPNTEAFF TRBJ1-1 . TRBD1 TRBV28 17
TGTGCCAGCACTTCACGCCCCCCAGGGGGCTACACCTTC CASTSRPPGGYTF TRBJ1-2 . . TRBV21-1 13
TGCGCCAGCCCCCCCCCGGCCCCAAGCTCCTACGAGCAGTACTTC CASPPPAPSSYEQYF TRBJ2-7 . . TRBV4-1 15
TGTGCCAGCAGCCCAAGGACGTTGAACTATGGCTACACCTTC CASSPRTLNYGYTF TRBJ1-2 . . TRBV5-4 14
TGTGCCAGCTCACCACCCGGGACCCTTAGGGATGAAAAACTGTTTTTT CASSPPGTLRDEKLFF TRBJ1-4 . . TRBV18 16
TGTGCCAGCTCATTAATCGGCGGGGAGCTGTTTTTT CASSLIGGELFF TRBJ2-2 . . TRBV18 12
TGTGCCAGCAGCGCCGGGACAGGGGTGAGCACTGAAGCTTTCTTT CASSAGTGVSTEAFF TRBJ1-1 . TRBD1 TRBV5-6 15
TGTGCCAGCAGCCCCGGGACAGGGTGGGAGACCCAGTACTTC CASSPGTGWETQYF TRBJ2-5 . TRBD1 TRBV11-3 14
TGTGCCAGTAGTATAGGAGGGGAGTACGAGCAGTACTTC CASSIGGEYEQYF TRBJ2-7 . . TRBV19 13
TGCGCCAGCAGCTTGTCCAGGGCCTCCCATAACACCGGGGAGCTGTTTTTT CASSLSRASHNTGELFF TRBJ2-2 . . TRBV5-1 17
TGTGCCAGCAGCTTGGAATACAGGGGGTTGACAGATACGCAGTATTTT CASSLEYRGLTDTQYF TRBJ2-3 . TRBD1 TRBV5-6 16
TGTGCCATTTATACACCGGGACATTATGGCTACACCTTC CAIYTPGHYGYTF TRBJ1-2 once . TRBV10-3 13
TGTGCCACCAGCAGAGACTTACAGCAGTACTTC CATSRDLQQYF TRBJ2-7 . . TRBV15 11
TGTGCCAGCAATTCAGTCTACGAGCAGTACTTC CASNSVYEQYF TRBJ2-7 . . TRBV2 11
TGTGCCAGCAGTGAGAGGGCTCCCGGGGCCAACGTCCTGACTTTC CASSERAPGANVLTF TRBJ2-6 once . TRBV2 15
TGTGCCAGCAGTCCCCTAGTCGCCTCTGGGGCCAACGTCCTGACTTTC CASSPLVASGANVLTF TRBJ2-6 . . TRBV6-6 16
TGCGCCAGCAGCTTGAAGACAGGGCAGGGCGAGCAGTACTTC CASSLKTGQGEQYF TRBJ2-7 . TRBD1 TRBV5-1 14
TGCAGCCTTGGGGGCACTGAGCAGTTCTTC CSLGGTEQFF TRBJ2-1 . . TRBV29-1 10